This T cell receptor beta chain is from a study of beta chain features in type 1 diabetes. Study-wide background: The patient and healthy donor groups were comparable for age, gender and cell yields. Regarding the study as a whole: Reduced insertions and increased deletions marked VDJ junctions in type 1 diabetes patients.

As every portion of the isolated RNA was reverse transcribed, the sequencing read expressed TCRB transcripts. Only in-frame clones appear in the TCRdb table, and some are missing; sequencing was by immunoSEQ multiplex PCR. This sample carries 250,000 to 350,000 clones, around 15% of them seen once, and the ten largest clones take about 6.7%. Stem cell-like memory, regulatory, central memory and naive CD4+ cells were sorted via CD45RO/CCR7/CD25/CD127/CD95/CD27. Comments on this clone: Its antigen is unknown.

The source material was central memory CD4+ T cells from blood. This clonotype was sampled from a man aged 30 to 45 in good health.

The CDR3 sequence is CASSPGQGNPGELFF. In DNA, the CDR3 is TGTGCCAGCAGCCCGGGACAGGGGAATCCCGGGGAGCTGTTTTTT. The chain couples TRBV11-3 to TRBJ2-2, with 10 bases fitting TRBD1. This CDR3 spans 15 amino acids. Germline V gene lookup returns CDR1 SGHNT and CDR2 YENEEA. V lost 5 bases and J lost 6; bases outside the gene matches: 6.